This T cell receptor beta chain was found in a study of blood T cell repertoires in COVID-19. Study-level information: COVID-19 samples from acute and convalescent phases originated in the United States, Italy and Spain.

Profiling relied on immunoSEQ multiplex PCR, and the TCRdb table lists in-frame clones only, not all of them. The table includes approximately 260,000 clones, about 87% detected once. From germline, CDR1 is MGHDK and CDR2 SYGVNS. There are 15 residues in the CDR3. With 7 bases clipped from V and 3 bases from J, the junction kept 9 bases outside the gene matches. This sequence joins TRBV25-1 and TRBJ1-1, with 9 bases matching TRBD1. The clonotype was recovered from a woman aged 40-49 years with acute or convalescent COVID-19. The specimen was peripheral blood. CDR3 bases: TGTGCCAGCATCCTCGGACAGGGGACTGACACTGAAGCTTTCTTT. Translated, it gives CASILGQGTDTEAFF.